This TCR beta chain was recovered during a study of radiotherapy plus CTLA-4 blockade in lung cancer. Only in-frame clones appear in the TCRdb table, and some are missing; sequencing was by immunoSEQ multiplex PCR. The table includes about 67,000 clones, less than 85% detected once. The trim removed 6 bases at V and 0 bases at J, leaving 1 base unmatched. This CDR3 comprises 14 residues. CDR1 and CDR2 from the germline V gene are MRHNA and SNTAGT. The source material was peripheral blood, sampled from a patient treated with radiotherapy plus ipilimumab. The chain has TRBV6-4 and TRBJ2-2; 7 bases are a match to TRBD1. The TCR sequence derives from a human donor with non-small cell lung cancer whose response to radiotherapy plus ipilimumab could not be evaluated. Some clones in this sample may be carry-over from other donors' samples. The DNA for the CDR3 is TGTGCCAGCAGGGGACAGTCGAACACCGGGGAGCTGTTTTTT. Translation: CASRGQSNTGELFF.